This T cell receptor (beta chain) came from a study of T cells expressing NK-cell markers. The germline CDR1 and CDR2 sequences are KGHSH and LQKENI. This CDR3 spans 14 amino acids. From its re-call of the 5' RACE reads, TCRdb lists each CDR3 protein once, without DNA. This sample carries 350,000 to 400,000 distinct CDR3 sequences, with about 10% going to the ten biggest clones. This receptor was taken from a woman between 50 and 59 years old in good health. This rearrangement joins TRBV18 to TRBJ2-1; lacking DNA, the TRBD1 call made by TCRdb goes unchecked. The sample consisted of blood T cells: a sorted CD56 or NKG2C T cell subset, CD4+ or CD8+ T cells, or bulk PBMC T cells (not recorded which). The CDR3 reads CATRKLDRGVEQFF.